This T cell receptor beta chain was retrieved from a study of shared clonotypes between healthy human individuals (dated by TCRdb to 2018 to 2021). For the wider study: The cohort comprised two women and a few men aged 18 to 49 years. For each donor, three plates each were used for CD4 naive and CD4 memory, two plates were used for CD8 naive, and one plate was used for CD8 memory. To estimate repertoire size and how much clonotypes are shared between individuals, the study performed deep sequencing of blood TCR repertoires from five healthy adults. Different laboratories and diverse techniques were used to prepare libraries and sequence TCR repertoires, to increase sequencing depth and limit assay-specific biases. Leukapheresis yielded between about 0.85 and 10 billion PBMCs per donor. Study-wide conclusions, independent of this receptor: Based on pairwise subsampling, the degree of clonotype sharing among donors was expected to be affected by sequencing depth. The small number of donors limited the genetic and exposure-history diversity represented. Naive subsets generally had larger estimated clonotype richness than memory subsets. Even with the large sequencing depth, rarefaction of the sorted-subset datasets indicated that sequencing was incomplete. Across a handful of donors, approximately 4.6% of naive CD4, around 3.3% of naive CD8, 2.3% of memory CD4, and 0.4% of memory CD8 clonotypes were shared. Sampling was limited to blood, and TCR repertoires in tissue likely differ from TCR repertoires in blood. Compared with non-shared clonotypes, clonotypes shared by all four sorted-subset donors had higher generation probabilities.

As to this clone: Its specific antigen is unknown. Base qualities are not at hand, and no much larger clone is one base apart.

V is trimmed back by 3 bases and J by 1 base, and the junction contains 6 bases that no gene match accounts for. The CDR3, from cysteine to phenylalanine, totals 15 residues. The retained sequence is limited to the CDR3, 45 bases, with the frame set at the first base. CDR1 and CDR2 are read off the germline V gene as SGHRS and YFSETQ. The donors were healthy, HIV-negative adults who had no recently reported acute infections or vaccinations. Only Caucasian adults living in Nashville, Tennessee, USA were represented among the donors. CD4+ T cells were enriched through magnetic negative selection, after which naive cells were positively selected on CD45RA and the remaining negative fraction served as the memory subset. After blood collection by leukapheresis, PBMCs were isolated using Ficoll-Histopaque density gradient centrifugation and then cryopreserved in the vapor phase of liquid nitrogen. Analytical flow cytometry was used to check the purity and quantity of each magnetically sorted T cell population. Genomic DNA was isolated from each sorted fraction and quantified by UV absorbance on a Nanodrop 2000c.

Using the deep immunoSEQ assay, TCR CDR3 regions were amplified from genomic DNA by multiplex PCR. Genomic DNA extracted from each cell subset was distributed evenly over all wells of several immunoSEQ 96-well plates, and each plate served as one replicate. Each replicate PCR for sorted subsets received about 0.2 ug genomic DNA, equal to about 30,000 T cell genomes. Purified libraries were quantified with a Qubit 3.0 fluorometer, sized on a Bioanalyzer 2100, and re-quantified with the KAPA Library Quantification kit. Each immunoSEQ 96-well plate was sequenced on its own single-read 150-cycle Illumina NextSeq 550 flow cell. As for the original processing: Because the immunoSEQ output included only junctional sequences and no quality scores, the filtering could not be the same as the filtering used for full-length reads. To assign V/J genes and CDR3, sequences were annotated against IMGT germline references using PyIR, a Python wrapper for IgBLAST v1.9. Reads were removed for weak V/J assignments (E-value above 1e-6), missing CDR3, stop codons, out-of-frame junctions, or ambiguous translated residues. V3J clonotypes were defined as sequences sharing the same inferred V gene, J gene, and CDR3 amino acid sequence. Percentage overlap between repertoires was calculated by dividing the number of shared unique clonotypes by the size of the smaller repertoire. Three approaches were used to assess repertoire richness: RTK rarefaction, the Chao1 estimator, and Recon v2.1 estimates of unobserved clonotypes. Generation probabilities for all TCRbeta clonotypes obtained by the gDNA method from a few donors were computed using OLGA. TCRdb holds this immuneACCESS table with in-frame rearrangements only. Some clones are missing; in checked studies, unresolved V genes explain under half, and the rest has no known cause. Clonal size and the V and J genes are those of that table, whereas D and trimming came from the DNA. This sample lists roughly 2 million clones; approximately 96% were detected once. Jointly, the top ten make up around 0.13% of the sample.

This clonotype was sampled from a man in his late teens or twenties in good health. The sample was naive CD4+ T cells sorted from blood. The cell subset or site label, as the study defines it: CD45RA+ positively selected. The receptor chain draws on TRBV5-1 and TRBJ2-5; 7 bases in the middle match TRBD2. The CDR3 protein: CASSSVRGSQETQYF. The DNA sequence is as follows: TGCGCCAGCAGCTCGGTGCGGGGGAGCCAAGAGACCCAGTACTTC.